These 32 T cell receptor beta chains were all obtained from the same sample, sequenced in a study of shared clonotypes between healthy human individuals. Measured with immunoSEQ multiplex PCR; TCRdb has only the in-frame clones, and not every one. This sample carries around 600,000 clones, 97% of them seen once, and the ten largest clones take about 0.057%. Sequencing was done on a sample of naive CD4+ T cells sorted from blood. Subset of the sample: CD45RA+ positively selected. Source of these receptors: a woman in her 30s in good health.

The chain joins TRBV4-2 to TRBJ2-5; 14 positions agree with TRBD2. Germline CDR1 reads LGHNA; CDR2 reads YNFKEQ. The CDR3 has 16 residues. Trimming removed 3 bases from V and 1 base from J; junction bases left unmatched: 1. The CDR3 loop reads CASSQTSGRVQETQYF. Written as DNA, the CDR3 is TGTGCCAGCAGCCAGACTAGCGGGAGGGTCCAAGAGACCCAGTACTTC.

This sequence joins TRBV4-1 and TRBJ2-1; 13 bases match TRBD2. The V gene end was trimmed by 0 bases and the J gene end by 9 bases; junction bases not matched to a gene: 2. CDR1 MGHRA and CDR2 YSYEKL come from the germline V gene. The CDR3 is 15 amino acids. The CDR3: CASSQEGLAGREQFF. CDR3 nucleotides: TGCGCCAGCAGCCAAGAGGGACTAGCGGGACGTGAGCAGTTCTTC.

This chain connects TRBV30 to TRBJ1-1; D gene ambiguous. CDR3 length: 11 amino acids. With 3 bases removed from V and 10 bases from J, the gap between germline ends came to 12 bases. Germline CDR1 reads GTSNPN; CDR2 reads SVGIG (reference sequence). The CDR3 sequence: CAWRYPPVAFF. The CDR3 nucleotides read TGTGCCTGGAGGTATCCCCCCGTAGCTTTCTTT.

The chain has TRBV19 and TRBJ1-2; D call uncertain. The CDR3 is 14 amino acids. V lost 1 base and J 0 bases, leaving 6 bases between the germline ends. CDR1 is LNHDA and CDR2 is SQIVND in the germline V gene (reference sequence). CDR3 loop: CASSIAHTNYGYTF. The CDR3 coding sequence is TGTGCCAGTAGTATAGCTCACACTAACTATGGCTACACCTTC. Filled out from reference TRBV19 and TRBJ1-2, the complete variable domain reads DGGITQSPKYLFRKEGQNVTLSCEQNLNHDAMYWYRQDPGQGLRLIYYSQIVNDFQKGDIAEGYSVSREKKESFPLTVTSAQKNPTAFYLCASSIAHTNYGYTFGSGTRLTVV.

This chain joins TRBV14 and TRBJ2-1; 10 bases match TRBD2. Germline V lookup: CDR1 SGHDN, CDR2 FVKESK. V lost 0 bases and J lost 5; bases outside the gene matches: 4. The CDR3 has 16 residues. CDR3 coding DNA: TGTGCCAGCAGCCAAGATCTCCTAGCGGGAGACAATGAGCAGTTCTTC. Encoded protein: CASSQDLLAGDNEQFF.

For the CDR3, the DNA is TGTGCCAGCCGGAAGGGGGGCCGAACAGATACGCAGTATTTT. Translation: CASRKGGRTDTQYF. The chain recombines TRBV6-5 with TRBJ2-3; D is tentatively TRBD1 or TRBD2 (6 bases each). V was shortened by 8 bases and J by 3 bases, with 15 bases between the two germline ends. The CDR3 is 14 amino acids. Germline V gene data show CDR1 as MNHEY and CDR2 as SVGAGI.

There are a few counts of this clone. V gene TRBV6-6 combines with J gene TRBJ2-3; no clear D gene. Germline V gene lookup returns CDR1 MNHNY and CDR2 SVGAGI (reference sequence). V was pared by 5 bases and J by 2 bases, with 14 bases between. The CDR3 has 15 residues. CDR3 bases: TGTGCCAGCAGTCACTACTTAGGCAACACAGATACGCAGTATTTT. This encodes CASSHYLGNTDTQYF.

This rearrangement joins TRBV10-3 to TRBJ1-2; 7 bases line up with TRBD1. Germline V gene sequence: CDR1 ENHRY, CDR2 SYGVKD. With 0 bases clipped from V and 8 bases from J, the junction kept 9 bases outside the gene matches. This CDR3 region has 15 residues. The CDR3 DNA reads TGTGCCATCAGTGAGTCGAGGGGACAGACCCGCGGCTACACCTTC. It encodes CAISESRGQTRGYTF.

The chain has TRBV6-5 and TRBJ2-1; the match to TRBD2 covers 11 bases. Germline V gives CDR1 MNHEY, CDR2 SVGAGI. The CDR3 has 15 residues. The V and J ends lost 5 bases and 2 bases, in that order; junction bases with no gene match: 2. The CDR3 nucleotides read TGTGCCAGCAGTCTTAGCGGGAGGGCCTACAATGAGCAGTTCTTC. The encoded protein is CASSLSGRAYNEQFF.

The V call is TRBV2, the J call TRBJ2-1, with 8 bases matching TRBD2. Trimming took 6 bases from V and 2 from J; bases not matched to a gene: 9. The CDR3 loop spans 16 amino acids. Germline V gene data show CDR1 as SNHLY and CDR2 as FYNNEI. The CDR3 loop reads CASSARAGVAYNEQFF. DNA for the CDR3: TGTGCCAGCAGCGCTAGAGCGGGAGTGGCCTACAATGAGCAGTTCTTC.

This rearrangement joins TRBV7-2 to TRBJ2-7, with D perhaps TRBD1 (6 bases). V dropped 4 bases and J dropped 6 bases, with 28 bases sitting between them. Germline loops: CDR1 SGHTA, CDR2 FQGNSA. The CDR3 is 18 amino acids. CDR3 coding DNA: TGTGCCAGCAGCTACTCATCTGCCGGATACAGGGCAAAGGGCGAGCAGTACTTC. It specifies CASSYSSAGYRAKGEQYF.

This clone was recorded only once. This chain joins TRBV7-9 and TRBJ1-1; TRBD1 agrees at 10 bases. Germline CDR1 reads SEHNR; CDR2 reads FQNEAQ (reference sequence). The CDR3 totals 16 residues. V lost 5 bases to trimming and J lost 6 bases; unmatched junction nucleotides: 12. The CDR3, as DNA: TGTGCCAGCAGCGCCGGGACAGGGGCCAGGGGGGCTGAAGCTTTCTTT. As protein: CASSAGTGARGAEAFF.

This chain joins TRBV2 and TRBJ1-2; 8 bases map to TRBD1. The CDR3 length is 17 residues. In germline, CDR1 is SNHLY, CDR2 FYNNEI. The ends lost 4 bases at V and 4 bases at J; junction bases unmatched: 14. CDR3 sequence reads: CASSVRRSGGEPYGYTF. The CDR3, as DNA: TGTGCCAGCAGTGTACGACGCTCAGGGGGCGAGCCCTATGGCTACACCTTC.

Only one count was recorded for this clone. The V gene is TRBV5-1, the J gene TRBJ1-1, with TRBD1 matching over 7 bases. The CDR3 contains 14 residues. Germline lookup yields CDR1 SGHRS and CDR2 YFSETQ. Trimming cost V 0 bases and J 5 bases; bases outside gene matches: 4. For the CDR3, the DNA is TGCGCCAGCAGCTTGGAGGGGGCGTTGACTGAAGCTTTCTTT. Translating it yields CASSLEGALTEAFF.

The chain joins TRBV18 to TRBJ1-4; D remains unclear. This CDR3 is 13 amino acids long. In germline, CDR1 is KGHSH, CDR2 LQKENI. The ends were cut back, 2 bases at V and 7 bases at J, with 8 bases in the middle. Here the CDR3 reads CASSPGPGEKLFF. For the CDR3, the DNA is TGTGCCAGCTCACCAGGGCCAGGTGAAAAACTGTTTTTT.

The chain carries TRBV6-6 and TRBJ1-4, with D tentatively TRBD1 (5 bases). Germline CDR1 is MNHNY and CDR2 is SVGAGI (reference sequence). Trimming shortened V by 2 bases and J by 9 bases, and 19 bases separated the two germline ends. The CDR3 runs to 16 residues. The CDR3 region has the DNA TGTGCCAGCAGTTACCGGTTGGGGGATTTATCTCAAAAACTGTTTTTT. Translation: CASSYRLGDLSQKLFF.

The J gene is TRBJ1-2, the V gene TRBV6-5; D is undetermined. The V end lost 3 bases, the J end lost 3 bases, and 14 bases lay between the germline ends. This CDR3 is 15 amino acids long. Germline values: CDR1 MNHEY, CDR2 SVGAGI. The CDR3 DNA follows: TGTGCCAGCAGTTATGTGGCACGCAGGTACTATGGCTACACCTTC. This translates into CASSYVARRYYGYTF.

This chain links TRBV29-1 with TRBJ1-1, with 11 bases that match TRBD1. This CDR3 spans 14 amino acids. The J segment lost 4 bases and the V segment lost 3 bases, leaving 4 bases of the junction unmatched. CDR1 is SQVTM and CDR2 is ANQGSEA in the germline V gene. The CDR3 reads CSVDLGTGGTEAFF. The CDR3 nucleotides read TGCAGCGTTGATCTCGGGACAGGGGGCACTGAAGCTTTCTTT. The whole variable domain, remainder taken from reference TRBV29-1 and TRBJ1-1, is SAVISQKPSRDICQRGTSLTIQCQVDSQVTMMFWYRQQPGQSLTLIATANQGSEATYESGFVIDKFPISRPNLTFSTLTVSNMSPEDSSIYLCSVDLGTGGTEAFFGQGTRLTVV.

The chain links TRBV20-1 to TRBJ2-5; no definite D call. Trimming took 6 bases from V and 5 from J, leaving 10 bases between them. The germline gives CDR1 DFQATT, CDR2 SNEGSKA (reference sequence). The CDR3 has 11 residues. CDR3 bases: TGCAGTGCGCCTAAATCTGAGACCCAGTACTTC. It specifies CSAPKSETQYF.

CDR3 residues: CASSLVGLSTATQYF. In DNA form, the CDR3 reads TGCGCCAGCAGCTTGGTTGGACTATCGACGGCTACGCAGTATTTT. This rearrangement joins TRBV5-1 to TRBJ2-3; maybe TRBD2 (6 bases). This CDR3 contains 15 residues. Looked up from germline, CDR1 is SGHRS and CDR2 is YFSETQ. V lost 0 bases to trimming and J lost 8 bases, with 16 bases between them.

The V call is TRBV6-1, the J call TRBJ2-1, with D perhaps being TRBD1 or TRBD2 (8 bases each). The CDR3 is 15 residues long. From germline, CDR1 is MNHNS and CDR2 SASEGT. V was cut by 7 bases and J by 7 bases, with 20 bases left in between. The CDR3 reads CASIRGPGGDNEQFF. CDR3 DNA sequence: TGTGCCAGCATCAGGGGGCCGGGAGGGGATAATGAGCAGTTCTTC.

Of note for this clone: The junction departs from the called germline gene at one end, perhaps through a read error. The chain couples TRBV5-1 to TRBJ1-3, with a possible D match to TRBD1 (5 bases). This CDR3 spans 13 amino acids. Germline loops: CDR1 SGHRS, CDR2 YFSETQ. Here the CDR3 DNA reads TGCGCCAGCAGCTTGGAAGCAGGGCCCCAGGCACATTTT. Residues: CASSLEAGPQAHF.

This sequence joins TRBV2 and TRBJ2-7, with TRBD1 as a possible D gene (5 bases). The length of the CDR3 is 14 residues. Per the germline V gene, CDR1 is SNHLY and CDR2 is FYNNEI. V was pared by 2 bases and J by 6 bases, with 14 bases between. The CDR3 DNA reads as TGTGCCAGCAGTGAATCATTTTCTGGGGCCGAGCAGTACTTC. This encodes CASSESFSGAEQYF.

This CDR3 is CASKEDPTDTQYF. The CDR3 DNA is TGTGCCAGCAAAGAAGACCCCACAGATACGCAGTATTTT. The rearrangement joins TRBV27 to TRBJ2-3; D gene unclear. Germline CDR1 and CDR2: MNHEY and SMNVEV (reference sequence). Between the trimmed V and J ends, which lost 7 bases and 2 bases, there was a span of 10 bases. The CDR3 has 13 amino acids.

The chain recombines TRBV2 with TRBJ2-4; no firm D call. CDR1 is SNHLY, CDR2 FYNNEI, per germline. The CDR3 contains 11 residues. The germline V and J ends were trimmed by 6 bases and 8 bases, with 8 bases remaining between them. DNA of the CDR3: TGTGCCAGCAGGGCAGGATACATTCAGTACTTC. This codes for CASRAGYIQYF.

The chain carries TRBV28 and TRBJ2-5; no reliable D call. With the DNA end fitting TRBJ2-7 better, the J assignment may be wrong. From germline, CDR1 is MDHEN and CDR2 SYDVKM. The CDR3 runs to 14 residues. Written as DNA, the CDR3 is TGTGCCAGCAGGGGGTCCAAGGGTGCCTACGAGCAGTACTTC. This encodes CASRGSKGAYEQYF.

Only one count was recorded for this clone. This rearrangement joins TRBV19 to TRBJ2-7, with TRBD1 matching over 7 bases. Losses at the gene ends were 5 bases for V and 12 bases for J; bases not matched to a gene: 7. Germline V CDR1 and CDR2: LNHDA, SQIVND (reference sequence). The CDR3 consists of 11 residues. The CDR3 sequence is CASSLGDRAYF. The CDR3 DNA reads TGTGCCAGTAGTCTCGGTGACAGGGCGTACTTC.

V is TRBV28 and J is TRBJ2-5; 12 nucleotides align to TRBD2. Matching the DNA end better, TRBJ2-7 makes the J call doubtful. CDR3 length: 14 residues. Germline lookup yields CDR1 MDHEN and CDR2 SYDVKM. The CDR3: CASSATSGRFEQYF. The CDR3 DNA reads TGTGCCAGCAGCGCCACTAGCGGGAGGTTCGAGCAGTACTTC.

This clone was observed once. The junction shows a germline mismatch at one end, possibly a read error. V and J are TRBV15 and TRBJ1-5; a possible D gene is TRBD1 (5 bases). Germline V gene lookup returns CDR1 LNHNV and CDR2 YYDKDF (reference sequence). The CDR3 runs 13 residues. CDR3 DNA sequence: TGTGCCACCAGCAGGGACATAGGTCGACCCCGGCATTTT. Encoded protein: CATSRDIGRPRHF. Combining the CDR3 with reference TRBV15 and TRBJ1-5 gives the whole variable domain DAMVIQNPRYQVTQFGKPVTLSCSQTLNHNVMYWYQQKSSQAPKLLFHYYDKDFNNEADTPDNFQSRRPNTSFCFLDIRSPGLGDTAMYLCATSRDIGRPRHFGDGTRLSIL.

This clone was observed once. The chain carries TRBV25-1 and TRBJ1-1; no firm D call. Trimming shortened V by 1 base and J by 3 bases, and 18 bases separated the two germline ends. This CDR3 comprises 17 residues. Germline loops: CDR1 MGHDK, CDR2 SYGVNS. The CDR3 DNA is TGTGCCAGCAGTGAATCGGGAGGGTGGAGCCCGCACACTGAAGCTTTCTTT. Encoded protein: CASSESGGWSPHTEAFF.

V usage is TRBV5-1 and J usage is TRBJ2-7; 8 nucleotides line up with TRBD2. J lost 6 bases, V lost 4 bases, and 12 bases had no gene match. This CDR3 has 15 amino acids. CDR1 SGHRS and CDR2 YFSETQ come from the germline V gene. CDR3 bases: TGCGCCAGCAGCCTCCCGGGGGGGAGGGCCGGCGAGCAGTACTTC. Its translation: CASSLPGGRAGEQYF.

The CDR3 reads CASSTGTEVTEAFF. The CDR3 nucleotides read TGCGCCAGCAGCACCGGGACTGAAGTCACTGAAGCTTTCTTT. The chain carries TRBV5-1 and TRBJ1-1; a weak D match, TRBD1 (5 bases). V was clipped by 4 bases and J by 4 bases, with 14 bases between them. Germline V lookup: CDR1 SGHRS, CDR2 YFSETQ. The CDR3 has 14 amino acids.